Below are 17 T cell receptor beta chains sequenced from a single sample in a study of early T cells in non-severe SARS-CoV-2 infection. TCRdb processed the 5' RACE reads anew with MiXCR; each CDR3 protein has one entry. The table lists tens of thousands of distinct CDR3 sequences, 3% to 5% of them singletons. The source material was whole blood. The source is an adult who was a healthcare worker with PCR-confirmed SARS-CoV-2 infection or an uninfected control (not recorded which).

This clonotype was seen a few times. This chain links TRBV9 with TRBJ2-7; no definite D call. In germline, CDR1 is SGDLS, CDR2 YYNGEE. Trimming removed 0 bases at V and 0 bases at J, with 4 bases between. This CDR3 has 13 residues. The DNA of the CDR3 is TGTGCCAGCAGCGTAGCTGGCTCCTACGAGCAGTACTTC. This translates into CASSVAGSYEQYF.

For this clonotype: At one boundary the junction diverges from the germline segment, which might be a read error. The chain has TRBV7-9 and TRBJ2-5; tentative D call: TRBD2 (6 bases). The CDR3 runs 13 residues. CDR1 and CDR2 from the germline V gene are SEHNR and FQNEAQ (reference sequence). The CDR3: CVSRRERGETQYF. CDR3 coding DNA: TGTGTCAGCAGACGGGAGAGGGGAGAGACCCAGTACTTC.

This clonotype was detected many times. The rearrangement joins TRBV9 to TRBJ2-3; 7 positions match TRBD2. The CDR3 contains 14 residues. The junction had 5 bases not matched to a gene; V was cut back by 2 bases and J by 5 bases. Germline CDR1 reads SGDLS; CDR2 reads YYNGEE. CDR3 in DNA: TGTGCCAGCAGCGTGGGCGGGACTATAGATACGCAGTATTTT. Translation: CASSVGGTIDTQYF.

This rearrangement joins TRBV12-3 or TRBV12-4 to TRBJ1-6; D remains ambiguous. This CDR3 is 19 amino acids long. V was pared by 2 bases and J by 0 bases, with 17 bases between. This chain's CDR3 is CASSLRNWPISSYNSPLHF. CDR3 in DNA: TGTGCCAGCAGTTTACGAAATTGGCCGATAAGCTCCTATAATTCACCCCTCCACTTT.

This clonotype was seen ten or more times. The chain recombines TRBV5-1 with TRBJ2-7, with TRBD2 identical over 13 bases. The V gene end was trimmed by 3 bases and the J gene end by 1 base; junction bases not matched to a gene: 10. The CDR3 is 18 amino acids. Germline CDR1 and CDR2: SGHRS and YFSETQ. CDR3 nucleotides: TGCGCCAGCAGCTGGCGACTAGCGGGAGGCCGCCAGTCCTACGAGCAGTACTTC. Translating it yields CASSWRLAGGRQSYEQYF.

V usage is TRBV20-1 and J usage is TRBJ2-7; D is unresolved. CDR3 length: 11 amino acids. V lost 5 bases and J 2 bases, leaving 7 bases between the germline ends. Germline CDR1 and CDR2: DFQATT and SNEGSKA (reference sequence). Written as DNA, the CDR3 is TGCAGTGCTTCCGACACCTACGAGCAGTACTTC. The encoded protein is CSASDTYEQYF.

This clonotype was seen ten or more times. The chain is built from TRBV19 and TRBJ2-3, with TRBD2 identical over 10 bases. Trimming cost V 4 bases and J 0 bases; bases outside gene matches: 1. This CDR3 is built from 15 residues. The germline CDR1 and CDR2 sequences are LNHDA and SQIVND (reference sequence). The CDR3 spells CASSTSGRSTDTQYF. DNA of the CDR3: TGTGCCAGTAGTACTAGCGGGAGAAGCACAGATACGCAGTATTTT. Drawing the rest from reference TRBV19 and TRBJ2-3, the complete variable domain is DGGITQSPKYLFRKEGQNVTLSCEQNLNHDAMYWYRQDPGQGLRLIYYSQIVNDFQKGDIAEGYSVSREKKESFPLTVTSAQKNPTAFYLCASSTSGRSTDTQYFGPGTRLTVL.

This clonotype was picked up many times. J is TRBJ2-1 and V is TRBV10-3; 8 positions agree with TRBD1. CDR3 length equals 17 residues. The V gene end was trimmed by 2 bases and the J gene end by 2 bases; junction bases not matched to a gene: 8. The germline V gene encodes CDR1 ENHRY and CDR2 SYGVKD. CDR3 amino acids: CAISEKTGAPAYNEQFF. For the CDR3, the DNA is TGTGCCATCAGTGAGAAGACAGGGGCGCCCGCCTACAATGAGCAGTTCTTC.

Many counts were recorded for this clonotype. This rearrangement joins TRBV10-2 to TRBJ1-1; D not certain. The CDR3 is 11 amino acids. Germline V gives CDR1 WSHSY, CDR2 SAAADI. With 8 bases removed from V and 0 bases from J, the gap between germline ends came to 4 bases. The CDR3 sequence: CASVMNTEAFF. The CDR3 DNA sequence: TGCGCCAGCGTCATGAACACTGAAGCTTTCTTT.

Ten or more counts support this clonotype. The chain carries TRBV20-1 and TRBJ2-5; D unclear. Germline V gene sequence: CDR1 DFQATT, CDR2 SNEGSKA (reference sequence). V was pared by 1 base and J by 1 base, with 7 bases between. The CDR3 loop spans 13 amino acids. CDR3 region: CSARARLQETQYF. The CDR3, as DNA: TGCAGTGCTAGAGCACGGCTCCAAGAGACCCAGTACTTC.

This clonotype occurred many times. This chain connects TRBV20-1 to TRBJ2-7, with D possibly matching TRBD2 (5 bases). CDR1 and CDR2 from the germline V gene are DFQATT and SNEGSKA (reference sequence). Deletions cut 0 bases from V and 7 bases from J, with 19 bases between. The CDR3 spans 15 residues. CDR3 residues: CSARDRRTAGMEQYF. The DNA of the CDR3 is TGCAGTGCTAGAGACCGGAGGACTGCCGGGATGGAGCAGTACTTC.

This clonotype showed up just a few times. The gene calls are TRBV12-3 or TRBV12-4 and TRBJ2-7, with no clear D. This CDR3 is built from 12 residues. Trimming left V 1 base short and J 7 bases short, with 8 bases between. The CDR3 DNA is TGTGCCAGCAGTTTAGAAGGGTGGGAGCAGTACTTC. Its protein is CASSLEGWEQYF.

The chain has TRBV5-8 and TRBJ2-7, with D perhaps matching TRBD1 (5 bases). Germline CDR1 SGHTS, CDR2 YDEGEE. This CDR3 comprises 13 residues. With 2 bases removed from V and 6 bases from J, the gap between germline ends came to 12 bases. DNA of the CDR3: TGTGCCAGCAGCTTTGACAGTTTGGGCGAGCAGTACTTC. Its translation: CASSFDSLGEQYF.

This clonotype appeared many times. This sequence joins TRBV6-2 or TRBV6-3 and TRBJ2-7; TRBD2 matches 7 bases. CDR1 MNHEY and CDR2 SVGEGT come from the germline V gene. The CDR3 contains 16 residues. The trim removed 0 bases at V and 7 bases at J, leaving 12 bases unmatched. The DNA for the CDR3 is TGTGCCAGCAGTTACTCGCCGGAGCGGGGAGAGTGGGAGCAGTACTTC. Translating it yields CASSYSPERGEWEQYF.

The J gene is TRBJ1-2, the V gene TRBV4-1, with D possibly matching TRBD1 (6 bases). The V end was cut by 1 base, the J end by 8 bases, with 17 bases between. The CDR3 has 15 residues. Germline V lookup: CDR1 MGHRA, CDR2 YSYEKL. As DNA, the CDR3 is TGCGCCAGCAGCCAAGGCACCGGGGGCATGTGGGGCTACACCTTC. It encodes CASSQGTGGMWGYTF.

This clonotype was recorded at least ten times. The chain carries TRBV12-3 or TRBV12-4 and TRBJ2-3; tentatively, D is TRBD1 or TRBD2 (5 bases each). The CDR3 contains 15 residues. V was pared by 7 bases and J by 6 bases, with 20 bases between. Here the CDR3 reads CASTRGLEGWDTQYF. The CDR3 nucleotides read TGTGCCAGCACACGGGGCCTTGAGGGATGGGATACGCAGTATTTT.

This clonotype was observed at least ten times. The chain combines TRBV29-1 with TRBJ2-2, with no clear D. The CDR3 is 13 residues long. Trimming shortened V by 1 base and J by 1 base, and 4 bases separated the two germline ends. Germline V gives CDR1 SQVTM, CDR2 ANQGSEA. DNA of the CDR3: TGCAGCGTTGAAGGCCTGAACACCGGGGAGCTGTTTTTT. Protein product: CSVEGLNTGELFF.